This T cell receptor beta chain stems from a study of technical replicates of blood from a few donors. The V gene end was trimmed by 4 bases and the J gene end by 6 bases; junction bases not matched to a gene: 9. Per germline, CDR1 MGHRA and CDR2 YSYEKL. The CDR3 is 16 residues long. Repertoires were generated with immunoSEQ multiplex PCR, while TCRdb's copy carries only in-frame clones and drops some. The sample consists of some 94,000 clones, roughly 95% of them appearing once. This sequence was found in a human donor in good health. The V call is TRBV4-1, the J call TRBJ1-5; the match to TRBD1 covers 10 bases. Sequencing was carried out using T cells isolated from PBMCs. Written as DNA, the CDR3 is TGCGCCAGCAGCCCGAGACAGGGGGCGTCGATTCAGCCCCAGCATTTT. Translation gives CASSPRQGASIQPQHF.